Shown below are 32 T cell receptor beta chains from a single sample sequenced in a study of T cell repertoires in cytomegalovirus infection. TCRdb ran MiXCR on the reads and lists one entry per CDR3 protein. The sample lists about 680,000 distinct CDR3 sequences; around 24% were seen once. Sample: CD8+ T cells from PBMCs. These receptors all come from a human donor in good health (CMV status not recorded). Some clones in this sample may be carry-over from other donors' samples.

The chain employs TRBV5-1 and TRBJ1-5; D remains unclear. This CDR3 comprises 14 residues. Germline CDR1 reads SGHRS; CDR2 reads YFSETQ. Trimming left V 4 bases short and J 2 bases short, with 10 bases between. CDR3 sequence reads: CASSPGLGNQPQHF. Here the CDR3 DNA reads TGCGCCAGCAGCCCTGGACTGGGCAATCAGCCCCAGCATTTT.

Only a few counts were recorded for this clonotype. The chain joins TRBV7-9 to TRBJ1-2, with 12 bases lining up with TRBD1. The CDR3 covers 19 residues. CDR1 and CDR2 from the germline V gene are SEHNR and FQNEAQ (reference sequence). V trimming: 1 base; J trimming: 6 bases; junction bases outside the gene matches: 15. CDR3 loop: CASSLVIRDRGLDRDGYTF. CDR3 nucleotides: TGTGCCAGCAGCTTAGTGATCCGGGACAGGGGGCTGGACAGAGATGGCTACACCTTC.

The chain joins TRBV6-6 to TRBJ1-4; D gene uncertain. CDR1 and CDR2 (germline): MNHNY, SVGAGI (reference sequence). V was cut by 0 bases and J by 0 bases, with 11 bases left in between. The CDR3 consists of 17 residues. This chain's CDR3 is CASSYSVARATNEKLFF. The CDR3 DNA follows: TGTGCCAGCAGTTACTCGGTGGCGCGTGCAACTAATGAAAAACTGTTTTTT.

This clonotype was recorded many times. The rearrangement uses TRBV2 and TRBJ1-5; D perhaps matches TRBD1 (6 bases). Germline V gives CDR1 SNHLY, CDR2 FYNNEI. The CDR3 consists of 16 residues. The V end was cut by 4 bases, the J end by 0 bases, with 13 bases between. This CDR3 is CASSVDSPYSNQPQHF. The CDR3 DNA is TGTGCCAGCAGTGTGGACAGTCCTTATAGCAATCAGCCCCAGCATTTT.

This sequence joins TRBV29-1 and TRBJ2-5; TRBD1 or TRBD2 may be the D gene (6 bases each). V gave up 6 bases and J gave up 10 bases, with 15 bases separating them. The CDR3 runs to 11 residues. Per germline, CDR1 SQVTM and CDR2 ANQGSEA. The chain's CDR3 is CSVGEEGHQYF. CDR3 in DNA: TGCAGCGTGGGGGAGGAGGGACACCAGTACTTC.

This clonotype was recorded at least ten times. The J gene is TRBJ1-1, the V gene TRBV12-3 or TRBV12-4; weak D call: TRBD1 (5 bases). The CDR3 contains 14 residues. Deletions cut 2 bases from V and 2 bases from J, with 9 bases between. The CDR3 loop reads CASSLYQGNTEAFF. The DNA for the CDR3 is TGTGCCAGCAGTTTATATCAGGGAAACACTGAAGCTTTCTTT.

Ten or more counts support this clonotype. The chain links TRBV5-5 to TRBJ2-1; D is undetermined. The CDR3 spans 15 residues. Germline-derived CDR1 and CDR2 are SGHKS and YYEKEE (reference sequence). Trimming removed 0 bases at V and 4 bases at J, with 11 bases between. The DNA for the CDR3 is TGTGCCAGCAGCTTGGGCTCGCCGGTTTACAATGAGCAGTTCTTC. Protein sequence: CASSLGSPVYNEQFF.

The rearrangement joins TRBV29-1 to TRBJ1-1, with a possible D match to TRBD1 (5 bases). Germline CDR1 SQVTM, CDR2 ANQGSEA. The V gene lost 3 bases and the J gene lost 4 bases, with 15 bases spanning the gap. The CDR3 loop spans 14 amino acids. The CDR3 DNA sequence: TGCAGCGTTGATCCTTCAGGGAGCCTCACTGAAGCTTTCTTT. Translation: CSVDPSGSLTEAFF.

The chain has TRBV28 and TRBJ2-1; maybe TRBD2 (7 bases). V lost 6 bases to trimming and J lost 9 bases, with 21 bases between them. In germline, CDR1 is MDHEN, CDR2 SYDVKM. There are 15 residues in the CDR3. The CDR3 region has the DNA TGTGCCAGCAGCGCCATGGTGGGGGGCGGGGGTGAGCAGTTCTTC. It translates to CASSAMVGGGGEQFF.

V gene TRBV19 combines with J gene TRBJ2-7; D gene ambiguous. The germline V gene has CDR1 LNHDA and CDR2 SQIVND (reference sequence). This CDR3 comprises 14 residues. V lost 4 bases and J 5 bases, leaving 15 bases between the germline ends. CDR3 DNA sequence: TGTGCCAGTAGTACTCAGACAAGTTCTGACGAGCAGTACTTC. Its protein is CASSTQTSSDEQYF.

This clonotype has only a few counts. The chain has TRBV14 and TRBJ2-2; D uncertain. The CDR3 is made up of 15 amino acids. Germline lookup yields CDR1 SGHDN and CDR2 FVKESK. Trimming took 0 bases from V and 4 from J, leaving 9 bases between them. The CDR3 is CASSQDKRTTGELFF. The CDR3 DNA reads as TGTGCCAGCAGCCAAGATAAGCGCACCACCGGGGAGCTGTTTTTT.

A few counts support this clonotype. The gene calls are TRBV6-2 or TRBV6-3 and TRBJ2-5, with no clear D. CDR1 is MNHEY and CDR2 is SVGEGT in the germline V gene. This CDR3 has 14 amino acids. Trimming cost V 8 bases and J 4 bases, with 17 bases left between them. CDR3 loop: CASCRPGLGETQYF. In DNA, the CDR3 is TGTGCCAGCTGCCGCCCCGGCCTCGGAGAGACCCAGTACTTC.

Remarks on this clonotype: A much larger clone is a single base away; this may be a read error. CDR3 residues: CASRPIQGRLYSNQPQHF. The DNA of the CDR3 is TGTGCCAGCAGACCCATTCAGGGCCGACTTTATAGCAATCAGCCCCAGCATTTT. V gene TRBV6-1 combines with J gene TRBJ1-5; perhaps TRBD1 as D (5 bases). This CDR3 contains 18 residues. Trimming shortened V by 6 bases and J by 0 bases, and 21 bases separated the two germline ends. The germline V gene encodes CDR1 MNHNS and CDR2 SASEGT.

The gene calls are TRBV28 and TRBJ1-5, with D tentatively TRBD1 (5 bases). The CDR3 totals 13 residues. V shed 6 bases and J shed 4 bases, with 10 bases lying between them. Germline V CDR1 and CDR2: MDHEN, SYDVKM. CDR3 sequence: CASSSRVNQPQHF. In nucleotides, the CDR3 is TGTGCCAGCAGCTCCAGGGTAAATCAGCCCCAGCATTTT. Full variable domain (rest looked up from reference TRBV28 and TRBJ1-5): DVKVTQSSRYLVKRTGEKVFLECVQDMDHENMFWYRQDPGLGLRLIYFSYDVKMKEKGDIPEGYSVSREKKERFSLILESASTNQTSMYLCASSSRVNQPQHFGDGTRLSIL.

This clonotype has more than one count but fewer than ten. The chain recombines TRBV7-6 with TRBJ2-2; D unclear. From germline, CDR1 is SGHVS and CDR2 FNYEAQ. CDR3 size: 13 residues. V was pared by 5 bases and J by 7 bases, with 11 bases between. The DNA of the CDR3 is TGTGCCAGCAGCGTCGAGCTGATCGGGGAGCTGTTTTTT. Protein sequence: CASSVELIGELFF.

In this sample, this clonotype turned up a few times. The V and J genes are TRBV7-2 and TRBJ2-7; 9 bases are a match to TRBD2. This CDR3 region has 15 residues. Per germline, CDR1 SGHTA and CDR2 FQGNSA. V lost 1 base to trimming and J lost 4 bases; unmatched junction nucleotides: 5. The CDR3 sequence: CASSLERGDRYEQYV. CDR3 sequence (DNA): TGTGCCAGCAGCTTAGAGCGGGGGGATAGGTACGAGCAGTACGTC.

The chain combines TRBV14 with TRBJ1-2; 10 bases match TRBD1. From germline, CDR1 is SGHDN and CDR2 FVKESK. The CDR3 runs to 16 residues. J lost 3 bases, V lost 3 bases, and 7 bases had no gene match. CDR3 coding DNA: TGTGCCAGCAGCCATCTCCGGGACAGGGGTGACTATGGCTACACCTTC. Translation gives CASSHLRDRGDYGYTF.

This clonotype has just a few counts. The chain has TRBV20-1 and TRBJ2-5; TRBD1 matches 7 bases. Germline V gene data show CDR1 as DFQATT and CDR2 as SNEGSKA (reference sequence). This CDR3 spans 18 amino acids. J was trimmed by 3 bases and V by 0 bases; bases with no gene match: 16. The CDR3 loop is CSARDNIPPGQPEETQYF. CDR3 nucleotide sequence: TGCAGTGCTAGAGATAATATCCCCCCGGGACAGCCAGAAGAGACCCAGTACTTC.

CDR3: CSVEHTGTGYGYTF. The CDR3 DNA follows: TGCAGCGTTGAACACACCGGGACAGGCTATGGCTACACCTTC. The chain combines TRBV29-1 with TRBJ1-2; 8 bases line up with TRBD1. CDR3 length: 14 amino acids. The junction had 6 bases not matched to a gene; V was cut back by 2 bases and J by 4 bases. CDR1 SQVTM and CDR2 ANQGSEA come from the germline V gene.

The sample holds a few counts of this clonotype. The chain combines TRBV15 with TRBJ2-4; D may be TRBD1 (5 bases). Germline lookup yields CDR1 LNHNV and CDR2 YYDKDF (reference sequence). The CDR3 has 13 amino acids. V was clipped by 5 bases and J by 8 bases, with 13 bases between them. CDR3 protein: CATSGREGDIQYF. CDR3 nucleotide sequence: TGTGCCACCAGCGGACGTGAAGGGGACATTCAGTACTTC.

This chain's CDR3 is CASRRVGSTEAFF. DNA of the CDR3: TGTGCCAGCAGGCGGGTAGGGAGCACTGAAGCTTTCTTT. The chain joins TRBV14 to TRBJ1-1; D unresolved. CDR1 is SGHDN and CDR2 is FVKESK in the germline V gene. The CDR3 has 13 residues. V shed 6 bases and J shed 4 bases, with 12 bases lying between them.

The chain employs TRBV6-4 and TRBJ1-1, with D hard to call. The CDR3 runs 14 residues. V was clipped by 2 bases and J by 1 base, with 8 bases between them. Germline CDR1 MRHNA, CDR2 SNTAGT. The chain's CDR3 is CASSDGRRNTEAFF. CDR3 DNA: TGTGCCAGCAGTGACGGCAGGCGGAACACTGAAGCTTTCTTT.

At least ten counts were recorded for this clonotype. The chain combines TRBV11-3 with TRBJ2-7, with D possibly matching TRBD2 (5 bases). Germline CDR1 and CDR2: SGHNT and YENEEA. CDR3 size: 15 residues. The V gene lost 3 bases and the J gene lost 0 bases, with 12 bases spanning the gap. CDR3: CASSFLGGDSYEQYV. In DNA, the CDR3 is TGTGCCAGCAGCTTCCTCGGAGGCGACTCCTACGAGCAGTACGTC.

This clonotype was counted a few times. The chain couples TRBV2 to TRBJ1-2; 7 bases align to TRBD1. V was pared by 9 bases and J by 6 bases, with 13 bases of the junction left unmatched. CDR3 length: 14 residues. The germline gives CDR1 SNHLY, CDR2 FYNNEI. The CDR3 loop reads CARKSRGGANGYTF. Written as DNA, the CDR3 is TGTGCCAGAAAGAGCAGGGGGGGAGCGAATGGCTACACCTTC. Filled out from reference TRBV2 and TRBJ1-2, the complete variable domain reads EPEVTQTPSHQVTQMGQEVILRCVPISNHLYFYWYRQILGQKVEFLVSFYNNEISEKSEIFDDQFSVERPDGSNFTLKIRSTKLEDSAMYFCARKSRGGANGYTFGSGTRLTVV.

This clonotype was detected many times. V is TRBV10-3 and J is TRBJ2-3, with D uncertain. The CDR3 contains 15 residues. Trimming pared 2 bases from V and 1 base from J, leaving 10 bases between. The V gene's germline CDR1 is ENHRY and CDR2 SYGVKD. CDR3 sequence reads: CAISEPDTRTDTQYF. The CDR3 DNA sequence: TGTGCCATCAGTGAGCCAGACACACGCACAGATACGCAGTATTTT.

This clonotype was observed a few times. This chain uses TRBV27 with TRBJ1-1; possibly TRBD1 for D (6 bases). Trimming removed 4 bases from V and 5 bases from J, with 20 bases in between. Germline lookup yields CDR1 MNHEY and CDR2 SMNVEV (reference sequence). The CDR3 loop spans 16 amino acids. CDR3 protein: CASSSSGGRRSTEAFF. The CDR3 nucleotides read TGTGCCAGCAGTTCCTCTGGGGGCCGAAGGAGTACTGAAGCTTTCTTT.

The genes are TRBV20-1 and TRBJ2-7, with 7 bases identical to TRBD1. CDR1 and CDR2 from the germline V gene are DFQATT and SNEGSKA (reference sequence). After removal of 6 bases from V and 1 base from J, the junction contained 6 bases not matched to a gene. The CDR3 sequence is 13 residues long. The CDR3 coding sequence is TGCAGTGCAATAGGACAGGCATCCTACGAGCAGTACTTC. Amino acid sequence: CSAIGQASYEQYF.

The chain is built from TRBV6-1 and TRBJ2-7; 9 bases match TRBD1. The CDR3 runs to 15 residues. Germline trimming cut 3 bases from V and 3 bases from J; bases unmatched to any gene: 6. Germline CDR1 MNHNS, CDR2 SASEGT. CDR3 in DNA: TGTGCCAGCAGTGAGGTTGGGACAGGGATCTACGAGCAGTACGTC. Translated, it gives CASSEVGTGIYEQYV.

The V gene is TRBV7-9, the J gene TRBJ2-2; D is unresolved. CDR1 and CDR2 (germline): SEHNR, FQNEAQ (reference sequence). This CDR3 comprises 12 residues. The V end lost 8 bases, the J end lost 2 bases, and 6 bases lay between the germline ends. As DNA, the CDR3 is TGTGCCAGCCTAACAAACACCGGGGAGCTGTTTTTT. It codes for CASLTNTGELFF.

In this sample, this clonotype turned up a few times. The chain has TRBV7-9 and TRBJ2-1; tentatively, D is TRBD1 or TRBD2 (5 bases each). Germline lookup yields CDR1 SEHNR and CDR2 FQNEAQ (reference sequence). Trimming removed 6 bases from V and 4 bases from J, with 13 bases in between. The length of the CDR3 is 14 residues. In DNA, the CDR3 is TGTGCCAGCAGACACGGGACGGGTTACAATGAGCAGTTCTTC. Its translation: CASRHGTGYNEQFF.

This clonotype has more than one count but fewer than ten. The rearrangement links TRBV12-3 or TRBV12-4 to TRBJ2-5, with 8 nucleotides matching TRBD1. There are 13 residues in the CDR3. J lost 9 bases, V lost 6 bases, and 9 bases had no gene match. CDR3 residues: CASRKTGDPPQYF. CDR3 DNA sequence: TGTGCCAGCAGGAAGACAGGGGACCCTCCCCAGTACTTC.

The chain links TRBV20-1 to TRBJ1-2, with a weak D call TRBD1 (5 bases). Trimming cost V 3 bases and J 4 bases, with 15 bases left between them. Germline V gene sequence: CDR1 DFQATT, CDR2 SNEGSKA (reference sequence). The CDR3 spans 14 residues. The CDR3 region is CSARNQGEGYGYTF. The CDR3 DNA sequence: TGCAGTGCTAGGAACCAGGGAGAGGGCTATGGCTACACCTTC.